These 17 T cell receptor beta chains share one sample of origin, sequenced in a study of cytomegalovirus exposure and HLA in healthy donors. The PCR used 60 Vbeta and 13 Jbeta primers. TCRdb's copy holds only in-frame clones and misses some; the assay was immunoSEQ multiplex PCR. Of 110,000 to 150,000 clones in the sample, around 85% were seen once. Sample: PBMCs. The origin of the receptors is a female donor in good health and CMV-seronegative.

This clone was detected a few times. This chain joins TRBV27 and TRBJ1-5; D is perhaps TRBD1 (5 bases). V lost 4 bases and J 5 bases, leaving 9 bases between the germline ends. CDR1 MNHEY and CDR2 SMNVEV come from the germline V gene (reference sequence). This CDR3 comprises 13 residues. This chain's CDR3 is CASSYGGDQPQHF. The CDR3 DNA is TGTGCCAGCAGTTATGGGGGGGATCAGCCCCAGCATTTT.

This chain connects TRBV28 to TRBJ2-7; D is unresolved. V was shortened by 5 bases and J by 5 bases, with 10 bases between the two germline ends. Germline CDR1 reads MDHEN; CDR2 reads SYDVKM. The length of the CDR3 is 12 residues. The CDR3 region is CASSRRQDEQYF. The CDR3 DNA sequence: TGTGCCAGCAGTCGTCGGCAGGACGAGCAGTACTTC.

V is TRBV7-3 and J is TRBJ2-7, with 9 bases that match TRBD2. The trim removed 2 bases at V and 0 bases at J, leaving 8 bases unmatched. Germline CDR1 and CDR2: SGHTA and FQGTGA. There are 17 residues in the CDR3. CDR3 protein: CASSLGAGGPYSYEQYF. The CDR3 nucleotides are TGTGCCAGCAGCTTAGGGGCGGGAGGGCCGTACTCCTACGAGCAGTACTTC.

The V gene is TRBV2, the J gene TRBJ1-5; 9 nucleotides match TRBD1. Unmatched junction bases numbered 2, after V lost 3 bases and J lost 5 bases. Germline V gene data show CDR1 as SNHLY and CDR2 as FYNNEI. The CDR3 extends over 14 amino acids. CDR3 nucleotides: TGTGCCAGCAGTGACAGGACAGGGGATCAGCCCCAGCATTTT. This gives the protein CASSDRTGDQPQHF. The entire variable domain, with the rest obtained from reference TRBV2 and TRBJ1-5, is as follows: EPEVTQTPSHQVTQMGQEVILRCVPISNHLYFYWYRQILGQKVEFLVSFYNNEISEKSEIFDDQFSVERPDGSNFTLKIRSTKLEDSAMYFCASSDRTGDQPQHFGDGTRLSIL.

This clone was recorded only once. The rearrangement links TRBV9 to TRBJ1-2; the match to TRBD1 covers 9 bases. The CDR3 runs to 15 residues. Unmatched junction bases numbered 4, after V lost 3 bases and J lost 1 base. Germline CDR1 SGDLS, CDR2 YYNGEE. The CDR3 DNA is TGTGCCAGCAGCGCCAGGACAGGGGATAACTATGGCTACACCTTC. This gives the protein CASSARTGDNYGYTF.

The chain links TRBV25-1 to TRBJ2-6, with D tentatively TRBD1 (6 bases). CDR1 is MGHDK and CDR2 is SYGVNS in the germline V gene. The V gene lost 8 bases and the J gene lost 0 bases, with 11 bases spanning the gap. This CDR3 is 15 amino acids long. CDR3 region: CASGPGDSGANVLTF. CDR3 nucleotide sequence: TGTGCCAGCGGTCCAGGGGACTCTGGGGCCAACGTCCTGACTTTC. The full variable domain, in which reference TRBV25-1 and TRBJ2-6 provide the parts outside the CDR3, is EADIYQTPRYLVIGTGKKITLECSQTMGHDKMYWYQQDPGMELHLIHYSYGVNSTEKGDLSSESTVSRIRTEHFPLTLESARPSHTSQYLCASGPGDSGANVLTFGAGSRLTVL.

The V and J genes are TRBV29-1 and TRBJ2-6; D is unresolved. V shed 6 bases and J shed 0 bases, with 6 bases lying between them. The CDR3 sequence is 13 residues long. Germline V gene data show CDR1 as SQVTM and CDR2 as ANQGSEA. Here the CDR3 DNA reads TGCAGCGTCTGGAGCTCTGGGGCCAACGTCCTGACTTTC. Its translation is CSVWSSGANVLTF.

The chain carries TRBV28 and TRBJ2-3; no clear D gene. The germline V gene has CDR1 MDHEN and CDR2 SYDVKM. CDR3 length equals 15 residues. V lost 4 bases and J 2 bases, leaving 13 bases between the germline ends. The chain's CDR3 is CASSSRLLPTDTQYF. The DNA for the CDR3 is TGTGCCAGCAGTTCCCGACTCCTTCCCACAGATACGCAGTATTTT.

This sequence joins TRBV7-2 and TRBJ2-1; tentatively, D is TRBD2 (5 bases). The CDR3 extends over 13 amino acids. The germline V gene has CDR1 SGHTA and CDR2 FQGNSA. Trimming cost V 6 bases and J 8 bases, with 14 bases left between them. This chain's CDR3 is CASSPDFAHEQFF. CDR3 DNA: TGTGCCAGCAGTCCGGACTTTGCCCATGAGCAGTTCTTC. The full variable domain, with the rest looked up from reference TRBV7-2 and TRBJ2-1, is GAGVSQSPSNKVTEKGKDVELRCDPISGHTALYWYRQSLGQGLEFLIYFQGNSAPDKSGLPSDRFSAERTGGSVSTLTIQRTQQEDSAVYLCASSPDFAHEQFFGPGTRLTVL.

The rearrangement uses TRBV5-4 and TRBJ2-1; 10 positions agree with TRBD2. Germline V gives CDR1 SGHNT, CDR2 YYREEE (reference sequence). This CDR3 comprises 15 residues. The ends lost 4 bases at V and 5 bases at J; junction bases unmatched: 6. The CDR3 nucleotides are TGTGCCAGCAGCCCGGGACTAGCGTTGAACAATGAGCAGTTCTTC. It codes for CASSPGLALNNEQFF.

J is TRBJ2-7 and V is TRBV30; 7 bases agree with TRBD1. This CDR3 contains 15 residues. Trimming cost V 0 bases and J 2 bases; bases outside gene matches: 7. Germline CDR1 reads GTSNPN; CDR2 reads SVGIG (reference sequence). DNA of the CDR3: TGTGCCTGGAGTGTACCGGGGACAGCCGCCTACGAGCAGTACTTC. Translation gives CAWSVPGTAAYEQYF.

The rearrangement links TRBV5-6 to TRBJ2-7; 9 nucleotides agree with TRBD2. Germline loops: CDR1 SGHDT, CDR2 YYEEEE. Trimming removed 2 bases from V and 6 bases from J; junction bases left unmatched: 3. The CDR3 consists of 13 residues. Here the CDR3 reads CASSFGLAREQYF. For the CDR3, the DNA is TGTGCCAGCAGCTTCGGACTAGCGCGCGAGCAGTACTTC.

The rearrangement uses TRBV9 and TRBJ1-1, with 10 bases lining up with TRBD1. This CDR3 region has 13 residues. J was trimmed by 4 bases and V by 3 bases; bases with no gene match: 0. Germline V CDR1 and CDR2: SGDLS, YYNGEE. The CDR3 is CASSGTGGTEAFF. CDR3 DNA: TGTGCCAGCAGCGGGACAGGGGGCACTGAAGCTTTCTTT.

This clone was seen only a few times. This chain links TRBV10-2 with TRBJ1-2; 7 bases align to TRBD1. Germline values: CDR1 WSHSY, CDR2 SAAADI. V lost 2 bases to trimming and J lost 4 bases; unmatched junction nucleotides: 10. CDR3 length equals 16 residues. CDR3 sequence: CASSETRTGRTYGYTF. CDR3 DNA sequence: TGCGCCAGCAGTGAGACCCGGACAGGCCGTACCTATGGCTACACCTTC.

This sequence joins TRBV29-1 and TRBJ1-2; 7 nucleotides align to TRBD1. This CDR3 spans 11 amino acids. Germline V lookup: CDR1 SQVTM, CDR2 ANQGSEA. V lost 8 bases, J lost 8 bases, and 8 bases stayed unmatched. CDR3: CSITGARGYTF. The CDR3 nucleotides are TGCAGCATCACAGGGGCGAGAGGCTACACCTTC.

This chain connects TRBV6-1 to TRBJ2-1; the D gene is possibly TRBD2 (6 bases). The germline CDR1 and CDR2 sequences are MNHNS and SASEGT. The V and J ends lost 2 bases and 2 bases respectively, with 10 bases between them. This CDR3 has 15 residues. CDR3 nucleotide sequence: TGTGCCAGCAGTGAATCAGGGAGGCCCTACAATGAGCAGTTCTTC. This codes for CASSESGRPYNEQFF.

This chain uses TRBV29-1 with TRBJ2-3; 8 bases align to TRBD2. The V gene end was trimmed by 7 bases and the J gene end by 4 bases; junction bases not matched to a gene: 10. CDR1 and CDR2 from the germline V gene are SQVTM and ANQGSEA. The CDR3 extends over 14 amino acids. In DNA form, the CDR3 reads TGCAGCGCCATTTCCGGGAGGGCCGCAGATACGCAGTATTTT. Residues: CSAISGRAADTQYF.